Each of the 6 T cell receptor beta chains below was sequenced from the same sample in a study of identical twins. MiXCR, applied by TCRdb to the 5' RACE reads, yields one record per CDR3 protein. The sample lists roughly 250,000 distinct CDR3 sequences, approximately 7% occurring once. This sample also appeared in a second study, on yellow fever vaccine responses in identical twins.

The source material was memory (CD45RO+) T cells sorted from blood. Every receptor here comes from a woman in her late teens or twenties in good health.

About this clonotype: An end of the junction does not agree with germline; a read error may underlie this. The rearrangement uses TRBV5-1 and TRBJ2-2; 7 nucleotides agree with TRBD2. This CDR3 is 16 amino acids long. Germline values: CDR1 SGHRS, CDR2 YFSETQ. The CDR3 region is CASSLDGGSRTEELFF. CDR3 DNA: TGCGCCAGCAGCTTGGATGGCGGGAGTCGGACCGAGGAGCTGTTTTTT. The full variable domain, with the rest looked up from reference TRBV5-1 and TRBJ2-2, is KAGVTQTPRYLIKTRGQQVTLSCSPISGHRSVSWYQQTPGQGLQFLFEYFSETQRNKGNFPGRFSGRQFSNSRSEMNVSTLELGDSALYLCASSLDGGSRTEELFFGEGSRLTVL.

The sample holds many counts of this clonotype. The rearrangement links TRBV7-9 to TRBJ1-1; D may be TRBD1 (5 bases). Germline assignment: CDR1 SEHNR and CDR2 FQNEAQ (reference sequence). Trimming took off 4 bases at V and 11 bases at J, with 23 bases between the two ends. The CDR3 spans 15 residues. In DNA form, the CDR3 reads TGTGCCAGCAGCTCGTCCGGGACCACGAAAAGTAGGGCTTTCTTT. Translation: CASSSSGTTKSRAFF.

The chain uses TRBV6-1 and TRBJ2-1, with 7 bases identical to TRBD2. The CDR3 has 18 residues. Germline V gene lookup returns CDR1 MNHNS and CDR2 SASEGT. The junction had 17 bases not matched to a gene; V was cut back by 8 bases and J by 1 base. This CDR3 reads CASSRDYPFGDSYNEQFF. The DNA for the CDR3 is TGTGCCAGCTCCCGGGACTACCCATTTGGGGATTCCTACAATGAGCAGTTCTTC.

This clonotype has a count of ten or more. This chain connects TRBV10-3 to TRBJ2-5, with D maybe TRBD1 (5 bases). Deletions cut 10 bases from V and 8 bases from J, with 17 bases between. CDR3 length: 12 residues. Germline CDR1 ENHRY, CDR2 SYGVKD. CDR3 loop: CATWTSQGTQYF. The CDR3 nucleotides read TGTGCCACCTGGACATCCCAGGGAACCCAGTACTTC.

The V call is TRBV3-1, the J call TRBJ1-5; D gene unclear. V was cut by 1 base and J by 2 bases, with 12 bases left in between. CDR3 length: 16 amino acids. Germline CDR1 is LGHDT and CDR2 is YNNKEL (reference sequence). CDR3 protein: CASSQAGRRGNQPQHF. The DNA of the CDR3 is TGTGCCAGCAGCCAAGCCGGGAGACGTGGCAATCAGCCCCAGCATTTT.

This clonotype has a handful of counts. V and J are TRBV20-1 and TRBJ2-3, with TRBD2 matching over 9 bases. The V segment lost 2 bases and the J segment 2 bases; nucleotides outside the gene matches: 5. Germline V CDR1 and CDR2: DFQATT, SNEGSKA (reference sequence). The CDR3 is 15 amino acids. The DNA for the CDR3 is TGCAGTGCTAGACCCCTAGCGGGGATCACAGATACGCAGTATTTT. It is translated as CSARPLAGITDTQYF.